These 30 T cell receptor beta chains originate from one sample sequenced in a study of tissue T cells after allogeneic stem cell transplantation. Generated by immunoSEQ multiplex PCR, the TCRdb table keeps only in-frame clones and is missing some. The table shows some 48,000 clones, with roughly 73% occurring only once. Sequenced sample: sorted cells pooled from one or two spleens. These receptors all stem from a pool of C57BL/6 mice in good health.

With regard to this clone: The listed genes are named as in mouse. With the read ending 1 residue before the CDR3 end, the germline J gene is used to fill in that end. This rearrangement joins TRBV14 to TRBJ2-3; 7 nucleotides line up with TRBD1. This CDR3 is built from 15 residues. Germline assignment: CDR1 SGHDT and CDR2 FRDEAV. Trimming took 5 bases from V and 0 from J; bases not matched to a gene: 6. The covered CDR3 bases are TGTGCCAGCAGATCCGGGACAGTTAGTGCAGAAACGCTGTAT. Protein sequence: CASRSGTVSAETLY. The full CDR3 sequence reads CASRSGTVSAETLYF.

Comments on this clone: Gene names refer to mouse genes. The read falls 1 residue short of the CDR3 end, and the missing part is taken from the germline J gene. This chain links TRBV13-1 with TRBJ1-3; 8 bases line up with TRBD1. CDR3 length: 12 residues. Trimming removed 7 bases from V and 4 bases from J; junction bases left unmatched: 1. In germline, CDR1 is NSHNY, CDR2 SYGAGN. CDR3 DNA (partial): TGTGCCAGCCGGGACAGGGGAAATACGCTCTAT. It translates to CASRDRGNTLY. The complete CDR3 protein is CASRDRGNTLYF.

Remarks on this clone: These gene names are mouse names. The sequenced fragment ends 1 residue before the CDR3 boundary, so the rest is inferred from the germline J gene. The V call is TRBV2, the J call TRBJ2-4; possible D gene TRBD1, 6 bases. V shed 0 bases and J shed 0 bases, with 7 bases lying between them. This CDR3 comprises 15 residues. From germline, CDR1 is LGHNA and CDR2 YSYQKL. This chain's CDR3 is CASSQDGQSQNTLYF. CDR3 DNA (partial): TGTGCCAGCAGCCAAGACGGACAGAGTCAAAACACCTTGTAC.

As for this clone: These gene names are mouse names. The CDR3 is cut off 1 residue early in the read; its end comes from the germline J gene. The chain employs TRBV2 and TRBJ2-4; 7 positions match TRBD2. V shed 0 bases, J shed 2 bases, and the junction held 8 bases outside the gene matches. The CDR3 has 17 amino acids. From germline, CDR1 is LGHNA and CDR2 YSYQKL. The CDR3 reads CASSQDRRGGIQNTLYF. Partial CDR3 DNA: TGTGCCAGCAGCCAAGACCGCCGGGGGGGAATTCAAAACACCTTGTAC. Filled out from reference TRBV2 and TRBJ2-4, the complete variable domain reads DPKIIQKPKYLVAVTGSEKILICEQYLGHNAMYWYRQSAKKPLEFMFSYSYQKLMDNQTASSRFQPQSSKKNHLDLQITALKPDDSATYFCASSQDRRGGIQNTLYFGAGTRLSVL.

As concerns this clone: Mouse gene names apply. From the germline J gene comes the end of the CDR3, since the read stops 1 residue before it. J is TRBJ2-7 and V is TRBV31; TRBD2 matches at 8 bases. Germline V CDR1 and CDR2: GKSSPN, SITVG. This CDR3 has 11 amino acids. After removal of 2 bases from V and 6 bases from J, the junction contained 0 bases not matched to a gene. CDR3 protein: CAWSWGGEQYF. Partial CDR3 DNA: TGTGCCTGGAGTTGGGGGGGTGAACAGTAC. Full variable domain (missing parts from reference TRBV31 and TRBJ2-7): AQTIHQWPVAEIKAVGSPLSLGCTIKGKSSPNLYWYWQATGGTLQQLFYSITVGQVESVVQLNLSASRPKDDQFILSTEKLLLSHSGFYLCAWSWGGEQYFGPGTRLTVL.

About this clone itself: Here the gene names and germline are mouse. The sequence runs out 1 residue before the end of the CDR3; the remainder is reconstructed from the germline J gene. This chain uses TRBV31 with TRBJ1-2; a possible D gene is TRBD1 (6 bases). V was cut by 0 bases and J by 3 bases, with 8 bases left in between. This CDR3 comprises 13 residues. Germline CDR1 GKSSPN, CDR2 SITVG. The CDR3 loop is CAWSLGGDSDYTF. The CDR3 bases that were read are TGTGCCTGGAGTCTAGGGGGAGACTCCGACTACACC.

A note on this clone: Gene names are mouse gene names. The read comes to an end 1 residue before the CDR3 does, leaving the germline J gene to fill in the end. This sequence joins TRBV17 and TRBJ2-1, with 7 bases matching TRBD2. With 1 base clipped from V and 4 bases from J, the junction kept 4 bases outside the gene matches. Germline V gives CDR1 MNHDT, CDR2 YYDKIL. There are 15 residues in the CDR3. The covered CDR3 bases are TGTGCTAGCAGTAGAGGGCGGGGGGGGTATGCTGAGCAGTTC. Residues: CASSRGRGGYAEQF. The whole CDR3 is CASSRGRGGYAEQFF.

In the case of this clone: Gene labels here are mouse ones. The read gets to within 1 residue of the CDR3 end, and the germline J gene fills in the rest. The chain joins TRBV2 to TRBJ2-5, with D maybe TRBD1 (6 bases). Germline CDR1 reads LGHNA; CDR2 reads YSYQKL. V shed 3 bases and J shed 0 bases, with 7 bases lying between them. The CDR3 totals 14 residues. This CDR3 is CASSQDRNQDTQYF. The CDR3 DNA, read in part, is TGTGCCAGCAGCCAGGACAGAAACCAAGACACCCAGTAC.

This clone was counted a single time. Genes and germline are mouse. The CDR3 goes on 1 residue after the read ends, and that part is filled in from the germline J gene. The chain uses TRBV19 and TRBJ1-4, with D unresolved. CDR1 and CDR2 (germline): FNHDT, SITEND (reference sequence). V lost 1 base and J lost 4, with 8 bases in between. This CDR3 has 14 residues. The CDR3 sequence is CASSIHSFNERLFF. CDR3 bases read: TGTGCCAGCAGTATACACAGTTTCAACGAAAGATTATTT.

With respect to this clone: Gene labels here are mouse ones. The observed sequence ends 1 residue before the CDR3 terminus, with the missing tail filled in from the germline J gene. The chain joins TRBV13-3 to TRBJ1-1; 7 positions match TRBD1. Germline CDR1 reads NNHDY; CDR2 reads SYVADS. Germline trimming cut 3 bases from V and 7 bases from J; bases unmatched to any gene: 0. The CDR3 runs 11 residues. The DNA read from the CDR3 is TGTGCCAGCAGTGCAGGGGGAGAAGTCTTC. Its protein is CASSAGGEVF. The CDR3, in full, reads CASSAGGEVFF.

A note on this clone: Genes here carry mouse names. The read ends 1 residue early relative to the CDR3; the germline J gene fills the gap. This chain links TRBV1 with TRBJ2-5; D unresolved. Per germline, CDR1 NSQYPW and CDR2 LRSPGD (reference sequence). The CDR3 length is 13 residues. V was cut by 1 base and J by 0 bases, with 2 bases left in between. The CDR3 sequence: CTCSAVNQDTQYF. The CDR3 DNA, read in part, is TGCACCTGCAGTGCAGTTAACCAAGACACCCAGTAC. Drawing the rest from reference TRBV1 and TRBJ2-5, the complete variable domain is VTLLEQNPRWRLVPRGQAVNLRCILKNSQYPWMSWYQQDLQKQLQWLFTLRSPGDKEVKSLPGADYLATRVTDTELRLQVANMSQGRTLYCTCSAVNQDTQYFGPGTRLLVL.

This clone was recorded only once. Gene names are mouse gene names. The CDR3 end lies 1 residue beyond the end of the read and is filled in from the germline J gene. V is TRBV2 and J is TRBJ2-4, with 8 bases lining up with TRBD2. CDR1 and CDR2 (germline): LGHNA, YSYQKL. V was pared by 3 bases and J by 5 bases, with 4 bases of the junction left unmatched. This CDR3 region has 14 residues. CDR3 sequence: CASSHLGGGNTLYF. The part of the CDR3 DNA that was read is TGTGCCAGCAGCCATCTGGGGGGAGGAAACACCTTGTAC.

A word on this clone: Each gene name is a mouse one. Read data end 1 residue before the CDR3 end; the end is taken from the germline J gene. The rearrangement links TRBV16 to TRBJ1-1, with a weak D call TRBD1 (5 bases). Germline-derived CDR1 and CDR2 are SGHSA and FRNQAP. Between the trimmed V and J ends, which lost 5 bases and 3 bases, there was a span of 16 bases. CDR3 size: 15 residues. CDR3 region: CASSPRQGGYTEVFF. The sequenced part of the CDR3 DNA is TGTGCAAGCAGCCCCCGCCAGGGAGGGTACACAGAAGTCTTC.

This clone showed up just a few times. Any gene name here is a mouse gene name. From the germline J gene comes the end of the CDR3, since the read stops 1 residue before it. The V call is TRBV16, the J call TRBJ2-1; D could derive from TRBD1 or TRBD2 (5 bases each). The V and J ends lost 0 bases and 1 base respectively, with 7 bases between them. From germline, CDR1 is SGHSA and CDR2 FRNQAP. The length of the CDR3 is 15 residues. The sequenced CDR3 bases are TGTGCAAGCAGCTTAGAGAGGGGCAACTATGCTGAGCAGTTC. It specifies CASSLERGNYAEQF. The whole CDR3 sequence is CASSLERGNYAEQFF.

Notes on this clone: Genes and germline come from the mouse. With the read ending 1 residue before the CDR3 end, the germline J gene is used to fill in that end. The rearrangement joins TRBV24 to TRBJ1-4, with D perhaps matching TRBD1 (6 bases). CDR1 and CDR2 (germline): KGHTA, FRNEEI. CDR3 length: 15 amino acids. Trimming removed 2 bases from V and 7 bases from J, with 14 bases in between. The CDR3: CASSLKQGRSERLFF. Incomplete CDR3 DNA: TGTGCCAGCAGTCTGAAGCAGGGGAGGAGCGAAAGATTATTT.

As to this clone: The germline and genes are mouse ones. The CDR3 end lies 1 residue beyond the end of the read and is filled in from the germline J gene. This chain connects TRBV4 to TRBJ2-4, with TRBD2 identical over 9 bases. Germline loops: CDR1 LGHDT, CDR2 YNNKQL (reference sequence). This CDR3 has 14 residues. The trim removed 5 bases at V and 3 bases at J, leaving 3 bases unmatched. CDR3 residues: CASSLTGGQNTLYF. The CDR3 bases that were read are TGTGCCAGCAGCCTGACTGGGGGCCAAAACACCTTGTAC. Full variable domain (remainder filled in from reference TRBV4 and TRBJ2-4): ETAVFQTPNYHVTQVGNEVSFNCKQTLGHDTMYWYKQDSKKLLKIMFSYNNKQLIVNETVPRRFSPQSSDKAHLNLRIKSVEPEDSAVYLCASSLTGGQNTLYFGAGTRLSVL.

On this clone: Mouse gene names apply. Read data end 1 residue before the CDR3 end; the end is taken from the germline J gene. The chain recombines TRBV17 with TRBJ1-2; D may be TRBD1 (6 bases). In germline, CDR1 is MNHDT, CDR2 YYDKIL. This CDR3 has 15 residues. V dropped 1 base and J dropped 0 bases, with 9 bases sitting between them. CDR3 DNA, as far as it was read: TGTGCTAGCAGTAGAGCTGGACAGCCAAACTCCGACTACACC. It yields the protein CASSRAGQPNSDYT. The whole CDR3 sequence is CASSRAGQPNSDYTF.

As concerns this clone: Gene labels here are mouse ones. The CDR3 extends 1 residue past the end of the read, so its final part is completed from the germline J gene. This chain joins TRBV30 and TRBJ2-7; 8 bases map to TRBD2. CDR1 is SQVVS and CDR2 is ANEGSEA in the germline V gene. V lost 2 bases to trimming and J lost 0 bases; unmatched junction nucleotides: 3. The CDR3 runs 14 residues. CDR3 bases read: TGTAGTTCTAGAAGACTGGGGCCCTCCTATGAACAGTAC. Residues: CSSRRLGPSYEQY. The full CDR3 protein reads CSSRRLGPSYEQYF.

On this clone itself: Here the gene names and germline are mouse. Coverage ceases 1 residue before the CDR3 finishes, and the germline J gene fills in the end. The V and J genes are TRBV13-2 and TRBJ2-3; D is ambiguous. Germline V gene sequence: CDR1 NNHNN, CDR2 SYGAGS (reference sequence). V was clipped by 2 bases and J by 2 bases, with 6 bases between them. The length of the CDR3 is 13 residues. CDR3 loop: CASGEGNAETLYF. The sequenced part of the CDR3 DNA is TGTGCCAGCGGTGAGGGAAATGCAGAAACGCTGTAT.

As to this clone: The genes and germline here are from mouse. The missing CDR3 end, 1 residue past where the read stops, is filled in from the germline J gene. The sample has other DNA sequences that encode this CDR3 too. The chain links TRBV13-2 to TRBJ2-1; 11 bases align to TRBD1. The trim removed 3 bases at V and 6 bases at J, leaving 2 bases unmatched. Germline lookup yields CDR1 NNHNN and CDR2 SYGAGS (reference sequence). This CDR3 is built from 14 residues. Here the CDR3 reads CASGADRGRAEQFF. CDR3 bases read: TGTGCCAGCGGTGCGGACAGGGGGCGTGCTGAGCAGTTC.

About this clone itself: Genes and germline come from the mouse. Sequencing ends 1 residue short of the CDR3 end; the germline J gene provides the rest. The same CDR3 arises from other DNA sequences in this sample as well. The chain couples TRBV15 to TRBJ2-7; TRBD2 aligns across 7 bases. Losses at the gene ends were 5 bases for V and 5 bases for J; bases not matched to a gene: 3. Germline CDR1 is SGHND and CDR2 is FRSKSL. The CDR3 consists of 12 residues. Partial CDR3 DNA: TGTGCCAGCAGTCCCACTGGGGATGAACAGTAC. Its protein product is CASSPTGDEQY. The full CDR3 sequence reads CASSPTGDEQYF.

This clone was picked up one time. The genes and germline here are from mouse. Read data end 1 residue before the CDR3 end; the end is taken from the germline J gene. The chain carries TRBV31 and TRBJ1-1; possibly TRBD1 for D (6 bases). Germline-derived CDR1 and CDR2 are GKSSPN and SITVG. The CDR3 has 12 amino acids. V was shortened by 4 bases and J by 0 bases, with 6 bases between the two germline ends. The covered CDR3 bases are TGTGCCTGGACAGGGGCAAACACAGAAGTCTTC. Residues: CAWTGANTEVF. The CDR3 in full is CAWTGANTEVFF.

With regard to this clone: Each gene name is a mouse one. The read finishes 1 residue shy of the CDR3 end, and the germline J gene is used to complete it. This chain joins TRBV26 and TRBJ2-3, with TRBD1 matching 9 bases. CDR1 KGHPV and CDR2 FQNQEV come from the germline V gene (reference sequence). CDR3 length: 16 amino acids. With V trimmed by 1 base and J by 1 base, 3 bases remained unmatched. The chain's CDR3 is CASSLWRTGGAETLYF. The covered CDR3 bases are TGTGCCAGCAGTCTGTGGCGGACAGGGGGTGCAGAAACGCTGTAT. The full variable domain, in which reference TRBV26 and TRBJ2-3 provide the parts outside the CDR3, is NSKVIQTPRYLVKGQGQKAKMRCIPEKGHPVVFWYQQNKNNEFKFLINFQNQEVLQQIDMTEKRFSAECPSNSPCSLEIQSSEAGDSALYLCASSLWRTGGAETLYFGSGTRLTVL.

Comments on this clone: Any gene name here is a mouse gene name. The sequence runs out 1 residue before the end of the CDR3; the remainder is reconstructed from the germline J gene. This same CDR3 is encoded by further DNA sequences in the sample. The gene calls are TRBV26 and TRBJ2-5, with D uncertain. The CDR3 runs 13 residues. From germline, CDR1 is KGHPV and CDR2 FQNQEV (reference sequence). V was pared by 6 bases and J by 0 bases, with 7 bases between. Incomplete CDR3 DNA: TGTGCCAGCAGCTTACAAAACCAAGACACCCAGTAC. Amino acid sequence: CASSLQNQDTQY. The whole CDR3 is CASSLQNQDTQYF.

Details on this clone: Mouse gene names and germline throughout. The CDR3 here is CSSSPYRGRNQAPLF. CDR3 DNA, as far as it was read: TGCTCCAGCAGTCCCTACAGGGGGCGCAACCAGGCTCCGCTT. The V call is TRBV23, the J call TRBJ1-5; the listed D gene, TRBD1, was not tested against the DNA. The read ends 1 residue shy of where the CDR3 ends; the end is completed using the germline J gene. This CDR3 has 15 amino acids. Per germline, CDR1 KGHTA and CDR2 FQNQQP.

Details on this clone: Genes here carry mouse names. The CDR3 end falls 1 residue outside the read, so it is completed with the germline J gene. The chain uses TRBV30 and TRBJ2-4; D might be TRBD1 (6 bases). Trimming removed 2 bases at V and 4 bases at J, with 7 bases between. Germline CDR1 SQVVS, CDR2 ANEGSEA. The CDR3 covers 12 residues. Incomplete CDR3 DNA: TGTAGTTCTAGATCAGGGGAAAACACCTTGTAC. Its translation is CSSRSGENTLY. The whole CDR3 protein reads CSSRSGENTLYF.

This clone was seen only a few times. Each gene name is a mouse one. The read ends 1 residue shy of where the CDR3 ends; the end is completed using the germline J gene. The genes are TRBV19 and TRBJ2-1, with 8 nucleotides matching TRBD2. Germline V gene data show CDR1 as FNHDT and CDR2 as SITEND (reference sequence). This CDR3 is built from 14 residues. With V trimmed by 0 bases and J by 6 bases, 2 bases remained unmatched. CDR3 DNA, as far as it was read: TGTGCCAGCAGTATAGCCACTGGGGGTGCTGAGCAGTTC. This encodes CASSIATGGAEQF. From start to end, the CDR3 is CASSIATGGAEQFF.

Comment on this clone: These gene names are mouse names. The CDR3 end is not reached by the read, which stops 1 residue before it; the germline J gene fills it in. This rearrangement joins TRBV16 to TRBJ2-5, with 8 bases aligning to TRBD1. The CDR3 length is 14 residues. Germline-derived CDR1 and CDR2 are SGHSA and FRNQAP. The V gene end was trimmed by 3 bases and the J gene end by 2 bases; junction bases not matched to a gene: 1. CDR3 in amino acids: CASSLDRVQDTQYF. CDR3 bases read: TGTGCAAGCAGCTTGGACAGGGTCCAAGACACCCAGTAC.

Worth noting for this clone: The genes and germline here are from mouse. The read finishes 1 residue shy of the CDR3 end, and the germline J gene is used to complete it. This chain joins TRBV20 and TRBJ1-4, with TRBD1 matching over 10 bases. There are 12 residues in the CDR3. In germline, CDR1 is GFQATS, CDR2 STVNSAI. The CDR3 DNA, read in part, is TGTGGGATGGGACAGGGGTACGAAAGATTATTT. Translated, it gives CGMGQGYERLF. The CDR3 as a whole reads CGMGQGYERLFF.

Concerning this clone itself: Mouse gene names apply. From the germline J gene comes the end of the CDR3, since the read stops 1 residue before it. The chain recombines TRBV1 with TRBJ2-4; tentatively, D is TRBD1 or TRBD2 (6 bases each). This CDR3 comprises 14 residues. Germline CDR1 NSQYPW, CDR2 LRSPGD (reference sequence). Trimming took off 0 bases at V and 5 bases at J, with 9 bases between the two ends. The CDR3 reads CTCSADRGVNTLYF. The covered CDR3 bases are TGCACCTGCAGTGCAGATAGGGGGGTAAACACCTTGTAC.